This TCR beta chain was retrieved from a study of T cell changes during pregnancy in multiple sclerosis. After removal of 0 bases from V and 4 bases from J, the junction contained 9 bases not matched to a gene. Germline V gene data show CDR1 as SGHDT and CDR2 as YYEEEE. This CDR3 is 18 amino acids long. Clones were sequenced by immunoSEQ multiplex PCR, and TCRdb holds only the in-frame ones, with some missing. The repertoire has about 75,000 clones, approximately 93% of them found once; the top ten carry less than 0.15%. This sequence was found in a female donor with multiple sclerosis, enrolled in a pregnancy study. The source material was CD4+ T cells from peripheral blood mononuclear cells, sampled after pregnancy. The V and J genes are TRBV5-6 and TRBJ2-6, with 8 positions matching TRBD2. The CDR3 nucleotides are TGTGCCAGCAGCTTGGTGGGAGGTAGCGGGGCCGGGGCCAACGTCCTGACTTTC. It specifies CASSLVGGSGAGANVLTF.